The source of this TCR beta chain is a study of blood T cell repertoires in COVID-19. The CDR3 spans 10 residues. Trimming took 6 bases from V and 11 from J, leaving 10 bases between them. Germline CDR1 MDHEN, CDR2 SYDVKM. The protocol was immunoSEQ multiplex PCR, while the TCRdb copy is restricted to in-frame clones and leaves out a portion. The sample has over 200,000 clones, roughly 80% seen once. This receptor was taken from a human donor in a cohort sampled during active COVID-19. The V and J genes are TRBV28 and TRBJ1-1; unclear D gene. The sample consisted of peripheral blood. The CDR3 DNA reads as TGTGCCAGCAGGTCAGATCTCGCTTTCTTT. Amino acids: CASRSDLAFF.